The rows below give T cell receptor beta chains drawn from one sample of a study of blood T cell repertoires in COVID-19. Libraries were prepared by immunoSEQ multiplex PCR; TCRdb keeps only in-frame clonotypes and omits some of them. The table includes about 190,000 clones, about 88% detected once. Sequencing was performed on peripheral blood. The receptors were sampled from a man aged 25-45 years with acute or convalescent COVID-19. CDR3s include the opening cysteine and the closing phenylalanine or tryptophan. D genes are given only for firm matches. Clone size is given for some rows only: seen once, a few or many times, or a class if the clone is expanded.

j_gene: TRBJ2-5
abundance: .
d_gene: .
v_gene: TRBV6-5
CDR3nt: TGTGCCAGCAGGACTACGGGGACCCAGTACTTC
CDR3aa: CASRTTGTQYF

j_gene: TRBJ2-3
abundance: .
d_gene: TRBD2
v_gene: TRBV7-8
CDR3nt: TGTGCCAGCAGCTTAATTGTGACTAGCGGGACTTTCACAGATACGCAGTATTTT
CDR3aa: CASSLIVTSGTFTDTQYF

j_gene: TRBJ1-5
abundance: .
d_gene: TRBD1
v_gene: TRBV28
CDR3nt: TGTGCCAGCAGTTGGACAGGGGTTAATCAGCCCCAGCATTTT
CDR3aa: CASSWTGVNQPQHF

j_gene: TRBJ2-2
abundance: .
d_gene: TRBD1
v_gene: TRBV27
CDR3nt: TGTGCCAGTCGTACAGGGGGCTCGAGCACCGGGGAGCTGTTTTTT
CDR3aa: CASRTGGSSTGELFF

j_gene: TRBJ1-2
abundance: .
d_gene: .
v_gene: TRBV28
CDR3nt: TGTGCCAGCAGTATACAGGGTTACGGCTACACCTTC
CDR3aa: CASSIQGYGYTF

j_gene: TRBJ1-2
abundance: once
d_gene: .
v_gene: TRBV21-1
CDR3nt: TGTGCCAGCAGCAAGAGGGACGGGAGCTATGGCTACACCTTC
CDR3aa: CASSKRDGSYGYTF

j_gene: TRBJ2-3
abundance: once
d_gene: TRBD2
v_gene: TRBV20-1
CDR3nt: TGCAGTGCTAGTACGAGCGGGAGGCCAGATACGCAGTATTTT
CDR3aa: CSASTSGRPDTQYF

j_gene: TRBJ2-1
abundance: .
d_gene: TRBD2
v_gene: TRBV7-8
CDR3nt: TGTGCCAACCAACGGGGGACTAGCGGGAGAACAGGTGAGCAGTTCTTC
CDR3aa: CANQRGTSGRTGEQFF

j_gene: TRBJ2-2
abundance: .
d_gene: .
v_gene: TRBV28
CDR3nt: TGTGCCAGCAGATGGGGCGGGGTCAACACCGGGGAGCTGTTTTTT
CDR3aa: CASRWGGVNTGELFF

j_gene: TRBJ1-2
abundance: .
d_gene: TRBD1
v_gene: TRBV12-3/TRBV12-4
CDR3nt: TGTGCCAGCAGCCTTGACAGGGGGAGAGGCTACACCTTC
CDR3aa: CASSLDRGRGYTF

j_gene: TRBJ1-5
abundance: .
d_gene: TRBD1
v_gene: TRBV28
CDR3nt: TGTGCCAGCCTCTCCACAGGGGCGGGCAATCAGCCCCAGCATTTT
CDR3aa: CASLSTGAGNQPQHF

j_gene: TRBJ2-3
abundance: .
d_gene: .
v_gene: TRBV29-1
CDR3nt: TGCAGCGTTGACGGGGTAAGATGGAGAGAAACAGATACGCAGTATTTT
CDR3aa: CSVDGVRWRETDTQYF

j_gene: TRBJ1-2
abundance: .
d_gene: .
v_gene: TRBV6-5
CDR3nt: TGTGCCAGCGGGGGGATTCGGGAGGCTAACTATGGCTACACCTTC
CDR3aa: CASGGIREANYGYTF

j_gene: TRBJ2-7
abundance: few
d_gene: TRBD1
v_gene: TRBV5-5
CDR3nt: TGTGCCAGCAGCAGACAGGGTTTCTACGAGCAGTACTTC
CDR3aa: CASSRQGFYEQYF

j_gene: TRBJ2-7
abundance: .
d_gene: TRBD1
v_gene: TRBV10-3
CDR3nt: TGTGCCATCACCGCCGGACAGGGGGCTCACGAGCAGTACTTC
CDR3aa: CAITAGQGAHEQYF

j_gene: TRBJ2-1
abundance: .
d_gene: .
v_gene: TRBV5-1
CDR3nt: TGCGCCAGCAGCTTGGCCCCAGGCTCCGCCGGTAATGAGCAGTTCTTC
CDR3aa: CASSLAPGSAGNEQFF

j_gene: TRBJ2-1
abundance: .
d_gene: .
v_gene: TRBV5-1
CDR3nt: TGCGCCAGCAGGCAAGGGGACAATGAGCAGTTCTTC
CDR3aa: CASRQGDNEQFF

j_gene: TRBJ2-7
abundance: .
d_gene: .
v_gene: TRBV6-6
CDR3nt: TGTGCCAGCAGTTACGTCATAGGGGCCGAGCAGTACTTC
CDR3aa: CASSYVIGAEQYF

j_gene: TRBJ2-1
abundance: once
d_gene: TRBD2
v_gene: TRBV9
CDR3nt: TGTGCCAGCAGCGTACTAATCGAGCGGGAGTATGACAATGAGCAGTTCTTC
CDR3aa: CASSVLIEREYDNEQFF

j_gene: TRBJ1-4
abundance: once
d_gene: .
v_gene: TRBV12-3/TRBV12-4
CDR3nt: TGTGCCAGCACTCAGACTAATGAAAAACTGTTTTTT
CDR3aa: CASTQTNEKLFF

j_gene: TRBJ1-5
abundance: .
d_gene: .
v_gene: TRBV19
CDR3nt: TGTGCCAGTAGTATAGGGGCCCGGGGGGGGTCTAGCAATCAGCCCCAGCATTTT
CDR3aa: CASSIGARGGSSNQPQHF

j_gene: TRBJ2-7
abundance: .
d_gene: TRBD1
v_gene: TRBV4-1
CDR3nt: TGCGCCAGCAGCCAAGAAAGGGGGCTGACCTACGAGCAGTACTTC
CDR3aa: CASSQERGLTYEQYF

j_gene: TRBJ1-6
abundance: .
d_gene: .
v_gene: TRBV9
CDR3nt: TGTGCCAGCAGCGCACAGGGTCGGAAATCACCCCTCCACTTT
CDR3aa: CASSAQGRKSPLHF

j_gene: TRBJ1-4
abundance: .
d_gene: TRBD1
v_gene: TRBV25-1
CDR3nt: TGTGCCAGCAGTGCCGTACCGGGACAGGGCGAAGAAAAACTGTTTTTT
CDR3aa: CASSAVPGQGEEKLFF

j_gene: TRBJ2-5
abundance: .
d_gene: TRBD2
v_gene: TRBV5-1
CDR3nt: TGCGCCAGCAGCTTGAGGGGCGGGAGTAAAGAGACCCAGTACTTC
CDR3aa: CASSLRGGSKETQYF

j_gene: TRBJ2-1
abundance: once
d_gene: TRBD1
v_gene: TRBV2
CDR3nt: TGTGCCAGAAACCGGGACAGGGACTACGATGAGCAGTTCTTC
CDR3aa: CARNRDRDYDEQFF

j_gene: TRBJ1-3
abundance: .
d_gene: TRBD1
v_gene: TRBV6-1
CDR3nt: TGTGCCAGCAGTGGGAGGGACAGCCGTAGATCCTCTGGAAACACCATATATTTT
CDR3aa: CASSGRDSRRSSGNTIYF

j_gene: TRBJ2-3
abundance: once
d_gene: TRBD2
v_gene: TRBV19
CDR3nt: TGTGCCAGTAGGGGACTAGCGGATAGCACAGATACGCAGTATTTT
CDR3aa: CASRGLADSTDTQYF

j_gene: TRBJ2-7
abundance: .
d_gene: TRBD1
v_gene: TRBV3-1/TRBV3-2
CDR3nt: TGTGCCAGCAGCCAAGGTCGACAGGGGCTACTCGGCGAGCAGTACTTC
CDR3aa: CASSQGRQGLLGEQYF

j_gene: TRBJ1-4
abundance: .
d_gene: .
v_gene: TRBV28
CDR3nt: TGTGCCGCAGGGGCGGTGGGGGAAAAACTGTTTTTT
CDR3aa: CAAGAVGEKLFF

j_gene: TRBJ2-7
abundance: .
d_gene: TRBD2
v_gene: TRBV6-2/TRBV6-3
CDR3nt: TGTGCCAGCAGTCTCGGACTAGCGGGAGGGGGCTACGAGCAGTACTTC
CDR3aa: CASSLGLAGGGYEQYF

j_gene: TRBJ2-7
abundance: once
d_gene: TRBD1
v_gene: TRBV7-3
CDR3nt: TGTGCCAGCAGCTTAGGATCGGACAGGAAGTCCTACGAGCAGTACTTC
CDR3aa: CASSLGSDRKSYEQYF

j_gene: TRBJ2-5
abundance: .
d_gene: .
v_gene: TRBV27
CDR3nt: TGTGCCAGCAGCTTAACATGGTACCAAGAGACCCAGTACTTC
CDR3aa: CASSLTWYQETQYF

j_gene: TRBJ1-3
abundance: once
d_gene: .
v_gene: TRBV5-1
CDR3nt: TGCGCCAGCAGCTCAGACGGGAGCTCTGGAAACACCATATATTTT
CDR3aa: CASSSDGSSGNTIYF

j_gene: TRBJ2-5
abundance: .
d_gene: TRBD1
v_gene: TRBV5-1
CDR3nt: TGCGCCAGCAGGACAGGGGGCCTCGAGACCCAGTACTTC
CDR3aa: CASRTGGLETQYF

j_gene: TRBJ1-1
abundance: .
d_gene: TRBD1
v_gene: TRBV6-6
CDR3nt: TGTGCCAGCACCATAAACCCTAGACAGGGGTCTGAAGCTTTCTTT
CDR3aa: CASTINPRQGSEAFF

j_gene: TRBJ2-7
abundance: .
d_gene: .
v_gene: TRBV28
CDR3nt: TGTGCCAGCAGTTTAGTGTTTGGGACAGGCGGGGGCGAGCAGTACTTC
CDR3aa: CASSLVFGTGGGEQYF

j_gene: TRBJ2-7
abundance: once
d_gene: TRBD1
v_gene: TRBV18
CDR3nt: TGTGCCAGCTCACCCGGACAGGGCGCCTACGAGCAGTACTTC
CDR3aa: CASSPGQGAYEQYF

j_gene: TRBJ1-3
abundance: .
d_gene: .
v_gene: TRBV5-1
CDR3nt: TGCGCCAGCAGCTTGGGGACAAACTCTGGAAACACCATATATTTT
CDR3aa: CASSLGTNSGNTIYF

j_gene: TRBJ2-3
abundance: .
d_gene: .
v_gene: TRBV19
CDR3nt: TGTGCCAGTAGTACAAACAGGGAGGATACGCAGTATTTT
CDR3aa: CASSTNREDTQYF

j_gene: TRBJ1-6
abundance: .
d_gene: TRBD1
v_gene: TRBV5-1
CDR3nt: TGCGCCAGCAGCTTGAATTTACAGGGGATTAGCTCCTATAATTCACCCCTCCACTTT
CDR3aa: CASSLNLQGISSYNSPLHF

j_gene: TRBJ2-1
abundance: .
d_gene: TRBD1
v_gene: TRBV9
CDR3nt: TGTGCCAGCAGCCCCCCGGGGACAGGGAGGTTAAGTGAGCAGTTCTTC
CDR3aa: CASSPPGTGRLSEQFF

j_gene: TRBJ1-3
abundance: once
d_gene: .
v_gene: TRBV6-5
CDR3nt: TGTGCCAGCAGTTGGGGCGGTACTGGAAACACCATATATTTT
CDR3aa: CASSWGGTGNTIYF

j_gene: TRBJ1-3
abundance: .
d_gene: .
v_gene: TRBV5-6
CDR3nt: TGTGCCAGCAGCTTGCGCGTGTCAGGCACGGGAAACACCATATATTTT
CDR3aa: CASSLRVSGTGNTIYF

j_gene: TRBJ1-1
abundance: .
d_gene: TRBD1
v_gene: TRBV18
CDR3nt: TGTGCCAGCTCACCACGGCGGCAGGGGGCCGGGAACACTGAAGCTTTCTTT
CDR3aa: CASSPRRQGAGNTEAFF

j_gene: TRBJ1-6
abundance: .
d_gene: TRBD1
v_gene: TRBV3-1/TRBV3-2
CDR3nt: TGTGCCAGCAGCCCCCGACAGGGCGCTAATTCACCCCTCCACTTT
CDR3aa: CASSPRQGANSPLHF

j_gene: TRBJ2-7
abundance: .
d_gene: TRBD1
v_gene: TRBV4-1
CDR3nt: TGCGCCAGCAGCCAAGGGGACAGGGAGGTCTACGAGCAGTACTTC
CDR3aa: CASSQGDREVYEQYF

j_gene: TRBJ2-1
abundance: .
d_gene: TRBD1
v_gene: TRBV6-1
CDR3nt: TGTGCCAGCAGTGACAGACAGGGGTACTCTGAGCAGTTCTTC
CDR3aa: CASSDRQGYSEQFF

j_gene: TRBJ1-6
abundance: .
d_gene: .
v_gene: TRBV6-5
CDR3nt: TGTGCCAGCACTAGGACAGTGGGCTATAATTCACCCCTCCACTTT
CDR3aa: CASTRTVGYNSPLHF

j_gene: TRBJ2-1
abundance: once
d_gene: TRBD1
v_gene: TRBV29-1
CDR3nt: TGCAGCGTTCACAGGGGTAGCTCCTACAATGAGCAGTTCTTC
CDR3aa: CSVHRGSSYNEQFF

j_gene: TRBJ1-4
abundance: .
d_gene: TRBD1
v_gene: TRBV5-1
CDR3nt: TGCGCCAGCAGCATGGGACAGACCACAACTAATGAAAAACTGTTTTTT
CDR3aa: CASSMGQTTTNEKLFF

j_gene: TRBJ2-1
abundance: .
d_gene: .
v_gene: TRBV2
CDR3nt: TGTGCCAGCAGTGAGGTAGGAGGGGATGTGCAGTTCTTC
CDR3aa: CASSEVGGDVQFF